This entry features one T cell receptor (beta chain) sequence. Its cognate antigen is unknown. The data belong to a study of shared clonotypes between healthy human individuals. Per the study methods: From ImmunoSEQ came sequences covering only the junction and carrying no quality scores, so filtering differed. Some clones are missing from TCRdb's copy, which holds only in-frame ones; the method was immunoSEQ multiplex PCR. V, J and clone size are those of that table, while D and trimming were read from the DNA. The table has roughly 2 million clones, about 95% seen once. Study-wide results and limits: Relative to their counterparts shared across all four donors, non-shared clonotypes exhibited diminished generation probabilities.

Into CD45RA+ naive and CD45RA-negative memory subsets, the CD4+ cells were split. The CDR3 is 14 residues long. V shed 6 bases and J 6 bases; nucleotides not matched to a gene: 10. Germline CDR1 reads KGHSH; CDR2 reads LQKENI. Sequenced sample: naive CD4+ T cells sorted from blood. Subset specified: CD45RA+ positively selected. This sequence originates from a man younger than 35 in good health. The chain carries TRBV18 and TRBJ2-7; 8 bases line up with TRBD1. The CDR3 sequence is CASSLQGQDSEQYF. Written as DNA, the CDR3 is TGTGCCAGCTCGCTCCAGGGACAGGACAGCGAGCAGTACTTC.